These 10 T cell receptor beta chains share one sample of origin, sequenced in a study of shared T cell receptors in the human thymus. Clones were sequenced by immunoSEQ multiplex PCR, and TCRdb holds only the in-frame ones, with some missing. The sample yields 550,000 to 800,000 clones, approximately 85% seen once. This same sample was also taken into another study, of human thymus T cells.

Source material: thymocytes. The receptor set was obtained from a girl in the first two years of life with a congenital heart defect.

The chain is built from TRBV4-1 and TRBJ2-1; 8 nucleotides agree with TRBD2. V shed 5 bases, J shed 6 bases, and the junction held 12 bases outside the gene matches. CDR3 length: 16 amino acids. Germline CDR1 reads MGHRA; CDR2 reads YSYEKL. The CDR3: CASSAQRGGVLNEQFF. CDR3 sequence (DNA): TGCGCCAGCAGCGCCCAACGGGGGGGGGTCCTCAATGAGCAGTTCTTC.

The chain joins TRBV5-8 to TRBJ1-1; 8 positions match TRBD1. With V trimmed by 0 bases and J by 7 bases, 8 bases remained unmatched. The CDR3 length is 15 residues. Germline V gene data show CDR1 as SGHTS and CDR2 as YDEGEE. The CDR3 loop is CASSLAGQGAIEAFF. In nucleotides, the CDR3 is TGTGCCAGCAGCTTGGCCGGGCAGGGGGCGATTGAAGCTTTCTTT.

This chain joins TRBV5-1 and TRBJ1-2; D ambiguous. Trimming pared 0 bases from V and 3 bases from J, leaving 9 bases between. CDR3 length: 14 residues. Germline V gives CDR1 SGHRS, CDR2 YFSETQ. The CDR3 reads CASSLAGADYGYTF. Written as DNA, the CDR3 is TGCGCCAGCAGCTTGGCAGGAGCGGACTATGGCTACACCTTC.

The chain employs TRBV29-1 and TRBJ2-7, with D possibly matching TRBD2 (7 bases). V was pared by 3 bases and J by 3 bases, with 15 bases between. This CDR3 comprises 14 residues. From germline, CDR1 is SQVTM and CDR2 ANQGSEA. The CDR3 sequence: CSVDVGGAGYEQYF. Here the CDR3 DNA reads TGCAGCGTTGATGTAGGGGGGGCAGGCTACGAGCAGTACTTC.

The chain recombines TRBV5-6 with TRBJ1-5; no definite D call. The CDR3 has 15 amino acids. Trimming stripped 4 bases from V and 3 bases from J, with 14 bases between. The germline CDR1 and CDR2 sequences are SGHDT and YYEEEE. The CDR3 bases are TGTGCCAGCAGCCCATGGAGCCAGTACAATCAGCCCCAGCATTTT. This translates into CASSPWSQYNQPQHF.

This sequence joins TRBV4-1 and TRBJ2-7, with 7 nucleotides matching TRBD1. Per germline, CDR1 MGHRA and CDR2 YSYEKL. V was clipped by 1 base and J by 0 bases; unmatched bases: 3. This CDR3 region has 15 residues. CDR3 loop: CASSQGQGRSYEQYF. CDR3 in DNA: TGCGCCAGCAGCCAAGGACAGGGCCGCTCCTACGAGCAGTACTTC.

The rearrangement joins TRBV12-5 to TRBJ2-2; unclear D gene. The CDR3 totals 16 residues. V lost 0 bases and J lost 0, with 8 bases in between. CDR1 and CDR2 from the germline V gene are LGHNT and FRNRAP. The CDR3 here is CASGLVHHPNTGELFF. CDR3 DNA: TGTGCTAGTGGTTTGGTACACCACCCGAACACCGGGGAGCTGTTTTTT.

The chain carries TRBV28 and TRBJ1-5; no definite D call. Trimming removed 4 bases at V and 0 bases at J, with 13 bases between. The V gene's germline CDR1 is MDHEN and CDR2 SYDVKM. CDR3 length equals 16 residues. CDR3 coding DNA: TGTGCCAGCAGTTCGGGAAAGGATTATAGCAATCAGCCCCAGCATTTT. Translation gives CASSSGKDYSNQPQHF. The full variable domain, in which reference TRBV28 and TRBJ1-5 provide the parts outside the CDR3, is DVKVTQSSRYLVKRTGEKVFLECVQDMDHENMFWYRQDPGLGLRLIYFSYDVKMKEKGDIPEGYSVSREKKERFSLILESASTNQTSMYLCASSSGKDYSNQPQHFGDGTRLSIL.

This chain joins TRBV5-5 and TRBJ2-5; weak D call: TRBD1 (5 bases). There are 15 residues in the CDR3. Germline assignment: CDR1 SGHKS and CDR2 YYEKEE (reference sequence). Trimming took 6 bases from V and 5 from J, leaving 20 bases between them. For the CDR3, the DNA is TGTGCCAGCACCTCTGAGGTAGGGGATACCGAGACCCAGTACTTC. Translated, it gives CASTSEVGDTETQYF.

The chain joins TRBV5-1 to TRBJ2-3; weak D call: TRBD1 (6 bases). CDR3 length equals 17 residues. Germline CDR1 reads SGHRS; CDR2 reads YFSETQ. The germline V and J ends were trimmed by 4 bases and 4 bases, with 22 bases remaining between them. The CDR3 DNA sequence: TGCGCCAGCAGCCTGGGACATTTTTTTCTTCTCCCAGATACGCAGTATTTT. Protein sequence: CASSLGHFFLLPDTQYF. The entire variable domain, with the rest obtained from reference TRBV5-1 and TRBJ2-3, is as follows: KAGVTQTPRYLIKTRGQQVTLSCSPISGHRSVSWYQQTPGQGLQFLFEYFSETQRNKGNFPGRFSGRQFSNSRSEMNVSTLELGDSALYLCASSLGHFFLLPDTQYFGPGTRLTVL.